This TCR beta chain was captured in a study of T-cell reconstitution after alpha-beta-depleted transplantation in children. Preparation of the TCRbeta library was carried out with unique molecular identifiers. TCRdb re-derived calls from the PCR reads in MiXCR, one entry per CDR3 protein. The sample has about 240,000 distinct CDR3 sequences, roughly 24% seen once; the top ten hold about 2.6%. Findings and limits, study-wide: For some patients, TCRbeta diversity was high at day 60 because of recipient T cells and thymic progenitors that survived. It was reported that alpha-beta T cells came from several hundred expanded graft clones (about two months after transplant). Hyperexpanded clones declined; after one year, newly produced T cells mostly supplied diversity.

CDR3 length: 9 residues. Trimming removed 8 bases at V and 9 bases at J, with 5 bases between. Comments on this clonotype: The antigen remains unidentified.

V and J are TRBV23-1 and TRBJ1-5, with D unresolved. TRBV23-1 is noted as an ORF with a role that remains uncertain. The sequence was obtained from a girl aged 2 to 10 with Fanconi anemia, due to receive a stem cell transplant. The source was PBMCs, collected before TCRalphabeta/CD19-depleted stem cell transplant. The CDR3 nucleotides read TGCGCCAGCCCGTTGCCCCAGCATTTT. Translated, it gives CASPLPQHF.